These T cell receptor beta chains were read from a single sample in a study of cytomegalovirus exposure and HLA in healthy donors. Sequenced by immunoSEQ multiplex PCR; TCRdb stores in-frame clones only, minus some. The table lists hundreds of thousands of clones, about 70% of them singletons. The sample consisted of PBMCs. Every receptor here comes from a man between 40 and 49 years old in good health and CMV-seropositive. Both conserved end residues are part of each CDR3. The D gene is left open where the match is weak. A row's size may be missing; if present it is once, few, many or a size class.

d_gene	abundance	v_gene	len	j_gene	CDR3aa	CDR3nt
.	.	TRBV11-3	15	TRBJ2-3	CASSSGLAGTDTQYF	TGTGCCAGCAGTTCCGGACTCGCGGGCACAGATACGCAGTATTTT
TRBD2	.	TRBV5-4	18	TRBJ2-7	CASSSMTSGGAYKAEQYF	TGTGCCAGCAGCTCGATGACTAGCGGGGGGGCTTATAAGGCGGAGCAGTACTTC
.	.	TRBV2	14	TRBJ1-2	CASSEEVSRGGYTF	TGTGCCAGCAGTGAAGAAGTAAGCAGGGGCGGCTACACCTTC
.	.	TRBV4-1	13	TRBJ1-2	CASSQDTVYGYTF	TGCGCCAGCAGCCAAGATACGGTCTATGGCTACACCTTC
TRBD1	few	TRBV19	13	TRBJ2-7	CASSMTGGHEQYF	TGTGCCAGTAGTATGACAGGGGGCCACGAGCAGTACTTC
.	.	TRBV7-2	15	TRBJ1-2	CASSLWFQGIHGYTF	TGTGCCAGCAGCTTATGGTTTCAGGGGATCCATGGCTACACCTTC
.	.	TRBV19	14	TRBJ2-7	CASSRGPSSYEQYF	TGTGCCAGTAGTAGAGGCCCCAGCTCCTACGAGCAGTACTTC
TRBD1	.	TRBV5-6	15	TRBJ1-4	CASSVDRPGGEKLFF	TGTGCCAGCAGCGTGGACAGGCCCGGGGGAGAAAAACTGTTTTTT
.	once	TRBV4-1	16	TRBJ2-7	CASSPAGGARSYEQYF	TGCGCCAGCAGCCCGGCCGGTGGGGCGCGATCCTACGAGCAGTACTTC
.	.	TRBV6-1	12	TRBJ2-7	CASLVRESEQYF	TGTGCCAGCCTAGTACGGGAATCCGAGCAGTACTTC
.	.	TRBV7-9	18	TRBJ2-5	CASSSLLAGTASKETQYF	TGTGCCAGCAGCTCCCTTCTCGCGGGGACGGCATCCAAAGAGACCCAGTACTTC
TRBD1	.	TRBV5-5	15	TRBJ2-5	CASSLAQGDQETQYF	TGTGCCAGCAGCTTGGCCCAGGGGGACCAAGAGACCCAGTACTTC
TRBD1	.	TRBV2	13	TRBJ1-2	CASSGQGIDGYTF	TGTGCCAGCAGTGGACAGGGAATTGATGGCTACACCTTC
.	few	TRBV6-1	11	TRBJ1-1	CASSTDSLDFF	TGTGCCAGCAGTACCGACAGTCTGGATTTCTTT
.	.	TRBV5-6	17	TRBJ1-5	CASSLGPTGSRNQPQHF	TGTGCCAGCAGCTTGGGCCCTACAGGGAGTCGAAATCAGCCCCAGCATTTT
TRBD1	.	TRBV5-8	13	TRBJ2-1	CASSLDRGNEQFF	TGTGCCAGCAGCTTGGACAGGGGGAATGAGCAGTTCTTC
.	few	TRBV27	15	TRBJ2-3	CASKGQAGITDTQYF	TGTGCCAGCAAGGGCCAGGCCGGGATCACAGATACGCAGTATTTT
TRBD1	.	TRBV28	15	TRBJ2-7	CASSQPGQGDYEQYF	TGTGCCAGCAGCCAACCGGGACAGGGGGATTACGAGCAGTACTTC
TRBD1	few	TRBV9	13	TRBJ1-2	CASWGDREGGYTF	TGTGCCAGCTGGGGGGACAGGGAAGGAGGCTACACCTTC
.	.	TRBV5-1	15	TRBJ2-7	CASSDPPQGSYEQYF	TGCGCCAGCAGCGACCCCCCACAGGGTTCCTACGAGCAGTACTTC
.	once	TRBV28	13	TRBJ2-7	CASSLGAVYEQYF	TGTGCCAGCTCTCTGGGGGCGGTCTACGAGCAGTACTTC
.	few	TRBV7-9	12	TRBJ1-2	CSSTGGPRGYTF	TGTTCCAGCACCGGGGGGCCTCGGGGCTACACCTTC
.	.	TRBV19	16	TRBJ1-2	CASSIEGYEEEYGYTF	TGTGCCAGTAGTATAGAGGGTTATGAGGAGGAGTATGGCTACACCTTC
.	few	TRBV10-3	11	TRBJ2-7	CATSYSYEQYF	TGTGCCACTAGTTACTCCTACGAGCAGTACTTC
TRBD1	.	TRBV9	15	TRBJ2-3	CASSADRVLTDTQYF	TGTGCCAGCAGCGCGGACAGGGTTTTAACAGATACGCAGTATTTT
TRBD2	.	TRBV7-2	16	TRBJ2-5	CASSLAGTSGVKTQYF	TGTGCCAGCAGCTTAGCTGGGACTAGCGGGGTTAAGACCCAGTACTTC
.	.	TRBV5-1	15	TRBJ1-5	CASSPDGTMEQPQHF	TGCGCCAGCAGCCCCGACGGGACAATGGAGCAGCCCCAGCATTTT
TRBD1	.	TRBV2	14	TRBJ2-7	CASSGGTGLNEQYF	TGTGCCAGCAGTGGTGGGACAGGGCTAAACGAGCAGTACTTC
.	.	TRBV5-1	15	TRBJ1-6	CASSLDRPGDSPLHF	TGCGCCAGCAGCCTAGACCGGCCCGGTGATTCACCCCTCCACTTT
TRBD2	.	TRBV4-1	16	TRBJ2-3	CASSLGTSGGWDTQYF	TGCGCCAGCAGCCTCGGGACTAGCGGGGGTTGGGATACGCAGTATTTT
.	.	TRBV5-1	13	TRBJ1-2	CASSLEATGGYTF	TGCGCCAGCAGCTTGGAGGCGACGGGAGGCTACACCTTC
.	.	TRBV9	17	TRBJ2-6	CASSVTSRDSGANVLTF	TGTGCCAGCAGCGTTACTTCTCGGGACTCTGGGGCCAACGTCCTGACTTTC
TRBD1	.	TRBV7-8	15	TRBJ1-1	CASSRTDRGGTEAFF	TGTGCCAGCAGCCGGACGGACAGGGGGGGAACTGAAGCTTTCTTT
.	.	TRBV5-1	14	TRBJ2-7	CASSLGTVVYEQYF	TGCGCCAGCAGCTTGGGGACAGTGGTCTACGAGCAGTACTTC
.	few	TRBV5-4	16	TRBJ1-6	CASSQASSSYNSPLHF	TGTGCCAGCAGTCAGGCTTCAAGCTCCTATAATTCACCCCTCCACTTT
TRBD1	.	TRBV7-2	15	TRBJ1-5	CASSLRQGPNQPQHF	TGTGCCAGCAGCTTACGACAGGGACCGAATCAGCCCCAGCATTTT
.	.	TRBV5-3	14	TRBJ1-1	CARSFPGRATEAFF	TGTGCCAGAAGCTTCCCAGGGAGGGCCACTGAAGCTTTCTTT
.	.	TRBV28	13	TRBJ1-2	CASSLTGTYGYTF	TGTGCCAGCAGTTTAACAGGGACCTATGGCTACACCTTC
.	once	TRBV6-1	15	TRBJ1-5	CASTGDASANQPQHF	TGTGCCAGCACCGGAGATGCCAGCGCTAATCAGCCCCAGCATTTT
TRBD2	few	TRBV7-9	16	TRBJ2-1	CASSPPQGGGANEQFF	TGTGCCAGCAGCCCACCTCAGGGCGGGGGGGCCAATGAGCAGTTCTTC
.	.	TRBV6-1	18	TRBJ1-1	CASSEDLLWGSENTEAFF	TGTGCCAGCAGTGAAGACCTGTTGTGGGGCTCAGAGAACACTGAAGCTTTCTTT
TRBD1	.	TRBV5-1	16	TRBJ2-7	CASSSLRTGSSYEQYF	TGCGCCAGCAGCTCACTCAGGACAGGAAGCTCCTACGAGCAGTACTTC
.	.	TRBV7-9	12	TRBJ1-2	CASSIDYYGYTF	TGTGCCAGCAGCATAGACTATTACGGCTACACCTTC
TRBD1	.	TRBV6-5	14	TRBJ1-6	CASSADRESSPLHF	TGTGCCAGCAGTGCGGACAGGGAGAGTTCACCCCTCCACTTT
.	.	TRBV5-6	15	TRBJ2-2	CASRVRGLPTGELFF	TGTGCCAGCAGGGTCCGGGGTTTACCAACCGGGGAGCTGTTTTTT
TRBD2	.	TRBV10-3	14	TRBJ2-1	CAISSGGDDNEQFF	TGTGCCATCAGTAGCGGGGGGGATGACAATGAGCAGTTCTTC
.	few	TRBV4-1	13	TRBJ2-4	CASSHPQGYIQYF	TGCGCCAGCAGCCATCCCCAGGGGTACATTCAGTACTTC
.	.	TRBV7-9	14	TRBJ1-6	CASSLTDPLVPLHF	TGTGCCAGCAGCTTAACTGATCCTCTCGTACCCCTCCACTTT
TRBD1	few	TRBV5-1	15	TRBJ1-1	CASSQRTGMNTEAFF	TGCGCCAGCAGCCAAAGGACAGGGATGAACACTGAAGCTTTCTTT
.	once	TRBV21-1	18	TRBJ1-3	CASRNPKLHRGPGNTIYF	TGTGCCAGCAGGAACCCTAAGCTACACAGGGGGCCTGGAAACACCATATATTTT
.	.	TRBV5-1	13	TRBJ1-5	CASSRGLDQPQHF	TGCGCCAGCAGTAGAGGGTTGGATCAGCCCCAGCATTTT
TRBD1	.	TRBV10-3	14	TRBJ1-4	CASQGQGGDEKLFF	TGTGCCAGCCAAGGACAGGGGGGGGATGAAAAACTGTTTTTT
.	.	TRBV5-8	14	TRBJ1-2	CASSLTGRIYGYTF	TGTGCCAGCAGCTTGACAGGGAGAATCTATGGCTACACCTTC
TRBD1	once	TRBV19	15	TRBJ1-1	CASRIRDRGRTEAFF	TGTGCCAGTAGGATCCGGGACAGGGGAAGGACTGAAGCTTTCTTT